Listed here are 20 T cell receptor beta chains from one sample, sequenced in a study of post-analysis software for immune sequencing data. Their target antigens are unknown. Study conclusions and caveats: Patients carried a few TRBV segments more frequently than controls did, and TRBV5-6, TRBV5-1 and TRBV20-1 were among them.

Included in the TCR beta cDNA libraries were unique molecular identifiers. TCRdb itself ran the PCR reads through MiXCR, one entry per CDR3 protein. The sample consists of around 770,000 distinct CDR3 sequences, about 43% of them appearing once. Material: blood. The receptors stem from a girl between 5 and 17 years old with multiple sclerosis.

This chain joins TRBV7-8 and TRBJ2-1; D is undetermined. Germline V gene sequence: CDR1 SGHVS, CDR2 FQNEAQ. V lost 6 bases and J 0 bases, leaving 12 bases between the germline ends. The CDR3 covers 15 residues. Here the CDR3 DNA reads TGTGCCAGCAGTTCTGACTGGGGCTCCTACAATGAGCAGTTCTTC. This translates into CASSSDWGSYNEQFF.

The V call is TRBV28, the J call TRBJ2-7; 10 bases match TRBD2. Trimming at V came to 6 bases and at J to 0 bases, leaving 11 bases not matched to a gene. The CDR3 loop spans 17 amino acids. Germline loops: CDR1 MDHEN, CDR2 SYDVKM. CDR3 sequence reads: CASSGLAELGISYEQYF. The CDR3 DNA reads TGTGCCAGCAGCGGACTAGCGGAGTTGGGAATCTCCTACGAGCAGTACTTC.

This clonotype was seen a few times. The genes are TRBV7-6 and TRBJ2-7; 7 nucleotides align to TRBD1. Looked up from germline, CDR1 is SGHVS and CDR2 is FNYEAQ. V trimming: 5 bases; J trimming: 0 bases; junction bases outside the gene matches: 7. The CDR3 loop spans 15 amino acids. CDR3 region: CASSEGADLSYEQYF. The DNA for the CDR3 is TGTGCCAGCAGCGAGGGGGCAGACCTCTCCTACGAGCAGTACTTC.

The chain joins TRBV12-3 or TRBV12-4 to TRBJ2-3; a weak D match, TRBD1 (6 bases). This CDR3 spans 12 amino acids. V lost 8 bases to trimming and J lost 7 bases, with 13 bases between them. The CDR3 DNA sequence: TGTGCCAGCTCAGGGGTAGGATATACGCAGTATTTT. As protein: CASSGVGYTQYF.

This chain links TRBV6-5 with TRBJ1-5; no firm D call. The CDR3 consists of 13 residues. CDR1 is MNHEY, CDR2 SVGAGI, per germline. The V gene lost 2 bases and the J gene lost 10 bases, with 12 bases spanning the gap. The CDR3 nucleotides read TGTGCCAGCAGTTACACGGGGAACTCACCCCAGCATTTT. Translated, it gives CASSYTGNSPQHF.

The sample holds one count of this clonotype. The gene calls are TRBV20-1 and TRBJ1-1, with 7 bases lining up with TRBD1. CDR3 length: 13 amino acids. Germline loops: CDR1 DFQATT, CDR2 SNEGSKA (reference sequence). V trimming: 3 bases; J trimming: 5 bases; junction bases outside the gene matches: 6. The DNA for the CDR3 is TGCAGTGCTAGCAGGGGGGTGGGAACTGAAGCTTTCTTT. Amino acid sequence: CSASRGVGTEAFF.

The chain has TRBV5-6 and TRBJ1-6; D not certain. V was cut by 2 bases and J by 5 bases, with 14 bases left in between. CDR1 is SGHDT, CDR2 YYEEEE, per germline. CDR3 length: 16 residues. The CDR3 nucleotides are TGTGCCAGCAGCTTCTCGTCCGACATTAATAATTCACCCCTCCACTTT. The encoded protein is CASSFSSDINNSPLHF.

The gene calls are TRBV11-1 and TRBJ2-1; 7 bases map to TRBD2. V lost 7 bases to trimming and J lost 6 bases; unmatched junction nucleotides: 12. CDR1 is SGHAT, CDR2 FQDESV, per germline (reference sequence). This CDR3 contains 15 residues. CDR3 protein: CASTLGASGCNEQFF. The DNA of the CDR3 is TGTGCCAGCACCCTAGGTGCTAGCGGATGCAATGAGCAGTTCTTC.

The rearrangement uses TRBV9 and TRBJ2-3; a possible D gene is TRBD2 (5 bases). The ends were cut back, 0 bases at V and 3 bases at J, with 11 bases in the middle. Looked up from germline, CDR1 is SGDLS and CDR2 is YYNGEE. The CDR3 is 15 amino acids. Here the CDR3 DNA reads TGTGCCAGCAGCGTAGGCGTTTCGGGGACAGATACGCAGTATTTT. Translating it yields CASSVGVSGTDTQYF. The whole variable domain, remainder taken from reference TRBV9 and TRBJ2-3, is DSGVTQTPKHLITATGQRVTLRCSPRSGDLSVYWYQQSLDQGLQFLIQYYNGEERAKGNILERFSAQQFPDLHSELNLSSLELGDSALYFCASSVGVSGTDTQYFGPGTRLTVL.

This clonotype was counted between two and nine times. This chain connects TRBV7-9 to TRBJ2-4; the match to TRBD1 covers 9 bases. The DNA matches TRBJ2-7 better at its end, which makes the J call doubtful. Germline CDR1 SEHNR, CDR2 FQNEAQ (reference sequence). CDR3 size: 14 residues. CDR3 sequence reads: CASSTGQGSSEQYF. For the CDR3, the DNA is TGTGCCAGCAGCACCGGACAGGGGAGTTCCGAGCAGTACTTC.

The CDR3 is CSAAWGRQGIAHEQYF. Written as DNA, the CDR3 is TGCAGTGCCGCCTGGGGCAGACAGGGTATAGCCCACGAGCAGTACTTC. V usage is TRBV20-1 and J usage is TRBJ2-7; TRBD1 matches 7 bases. The germline V gene has CDR1 DFQATT and CDR2 SNEGSKA (reference sequence). With 6 bases clipped from V and 5 bases from J, the junction kept 19 bases outside the gene matches. The CDR3 is made up of 16 amino acids.

V usage is TRBV20-1 and J usage is TRBJ2-1; TRBD2 matches at 7 bases. The CDR3 loop spans 14 amino acids. J was trimmed by 2 bases and V by 6 bases; bases with no gene match: 7. Germline CDR1 is DFQATT and CDR2 is SNEGSKA (reference sequence). The CDR3, as DNA: TGCAGTGCCTCGAGACTAGCCACCTACAATGAGCAGTTCTTC. Amino acids: CSASRLATYNEQFF.

V is TRBV12-3 or TRBV12-4 and J is TRBJ1-2; no firm D call. The CDR3 contains 15 residues. Trimming took 8 bases from V and 8 from J, leaving 24 bases between them. CDR3 bases: TGTGCCAGCGACGCTCGAGGACCACCGTCGAGGGGCTACACCTTC. It translates to CASDARGPPSRGYTF.

The chain recombines TRBV30 with TRBJ2-3; maybe TRBD2 (7 bases). Trimming cost V 0 bases and J 4 bases, with 11 bases left between them. This CDR3 spans 14 amino acids. The germline CDR1 and CDR2 sequences are GTSNPN and SVGIG (reference sequence). Here the CDR3 reads CAWSVSGGADTQYF. The CDR3 nucleotides are TGTGCCTGGAGTGTATCGGGGGGCGCAGATACGCAGTATTTT.

V gene TRBV29-1 combines with J gene TRBJ1-1; D is uncertain. Germline CDR1 is SQVTM and CDR2 is ANQGSEA. The CDR3 totals 13 residues. Trimming took off 7 bases at V and 1 base at J, with 13 bases between the two ends. CDR3 residues: CSATEGGNTEAFF. The DNA for the CDR3 is TGCAGCGCGACGGAGGGTGGGAACACTGAAGCTTTCTTT.

This sequence joins TRBV6-5 and TRBJ2-7; 9 bases are shared with TRBD2. This CDR3 has 14 amino acids. The V and J ends lost 6 bases and 4 bases, in that order; junction bases with no gene match: 7. The germline V gene encodes CDR1 MNHEY and CDR2 SVGAGI. For the CDR3, the DNA is TGTGCCAGCAGGCCTAGCGGGAATTGGTACGAGCAGTACTTC. It translates to CASRPSGNWYEQYF.

The V call is TRBV12-3 or TRBV12-4, the J call TRBJ1-2; TRBD1 matches 9 bases. The CDR3 totals 17 residues. Unmatched junction bases numbered 13, after V lost 4 bases and J lost 4 bases. This CDR3 reads CASSSSTTGGRFYGYTF. CDR3 nucleotides: TGTGCCAGCAGTTCCTCCACGACAGGGGGAAGATTCTATGGCTACACCTTC.

On this clonotype: This may be a read error: a much more frequent sequence differs by one nucleotide. The chain joins TRBV12-3 or TRBV12-4 to TRBJ2-7; 10 nucleotides align to TRBD1. The CDR3 contains 13 residues. The CDR3 sequence: CTSSFRGQGEQYF. The DNA of the CDR3 is TGTACCAGCAGTTTTCGGGGACAGGGGGAGCAGTACTTC.

The chain combines TRBV6-2 or TRBV6-3 with TRBJ1-5; D is unclear. Trimming took 8 bases from V and 1 from J, leaving 9 bases between them. Germline V gene data show CDR1 as MNHEY and CDR2 as SVGEGT. This CDR3 has 13 amino acids. CDR3 region: CASGLRSNQPQHF. The CDR3 nucleotides are TGTGCCAGCGGCTTGAGGAGCAATCAGCCCCAGCATTTT.

CDR3 loop: CASSLWGLGGRTNEQYF. Written as DNA, the CDR3 is TGTGCCAGCAGTTTATGGGGATTGGGCGGGAGGACTAACGAGCAGTACTTC. This chain uses TRBV28 with TRBJ2-7; 8 bases agree with TRBD2. The CDR3 consists of 17 residues. Germline V gives CDR1 MDHEN, CDR2 SYDVKM. V was pared by 0 bases and J by 5 bases, with 12 bases of the junction left unmatched.